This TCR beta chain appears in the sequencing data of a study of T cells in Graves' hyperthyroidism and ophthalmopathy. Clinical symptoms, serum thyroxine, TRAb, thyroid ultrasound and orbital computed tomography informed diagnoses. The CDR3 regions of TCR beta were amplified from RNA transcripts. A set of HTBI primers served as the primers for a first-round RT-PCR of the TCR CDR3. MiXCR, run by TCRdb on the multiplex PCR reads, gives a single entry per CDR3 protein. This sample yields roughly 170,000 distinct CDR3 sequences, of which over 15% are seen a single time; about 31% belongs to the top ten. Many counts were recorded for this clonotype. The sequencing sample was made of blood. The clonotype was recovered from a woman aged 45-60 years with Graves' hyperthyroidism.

The CDR3 DNA is TGCGCCAGCAGACAGGGCTCGAACACTGAAGCTTTCTTT. Protein: CASRQGSNTEAFF. The chain combines TRBV5-1 with TRBJ1-1, with D possibly being TRBD1 (6 bases). The CDR3 is 13 residues long. CDR1 and CDR2 (germline): SGHRS, YFSETQ. Trimming took 5 bases from V and 1 from J, leaving 9 bases between them.